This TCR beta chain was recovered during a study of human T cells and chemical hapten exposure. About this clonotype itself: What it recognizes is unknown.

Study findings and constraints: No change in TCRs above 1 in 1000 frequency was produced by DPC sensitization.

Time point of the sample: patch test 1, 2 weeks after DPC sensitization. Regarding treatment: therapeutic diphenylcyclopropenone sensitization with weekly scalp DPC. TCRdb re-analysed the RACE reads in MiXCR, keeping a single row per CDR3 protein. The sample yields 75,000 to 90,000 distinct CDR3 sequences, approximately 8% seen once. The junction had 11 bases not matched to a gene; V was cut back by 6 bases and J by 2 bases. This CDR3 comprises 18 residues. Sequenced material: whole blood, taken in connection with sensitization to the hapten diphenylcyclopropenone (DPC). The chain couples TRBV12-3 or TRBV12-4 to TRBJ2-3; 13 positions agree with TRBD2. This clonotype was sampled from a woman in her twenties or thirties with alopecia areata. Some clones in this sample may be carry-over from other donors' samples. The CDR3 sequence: CASSPPGLAGPPTDTQYF. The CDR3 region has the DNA TGTGCCAGCAGCCCCCCGGGACTAGCGGGGCCACCCACAGATACGCAGTATTTT.